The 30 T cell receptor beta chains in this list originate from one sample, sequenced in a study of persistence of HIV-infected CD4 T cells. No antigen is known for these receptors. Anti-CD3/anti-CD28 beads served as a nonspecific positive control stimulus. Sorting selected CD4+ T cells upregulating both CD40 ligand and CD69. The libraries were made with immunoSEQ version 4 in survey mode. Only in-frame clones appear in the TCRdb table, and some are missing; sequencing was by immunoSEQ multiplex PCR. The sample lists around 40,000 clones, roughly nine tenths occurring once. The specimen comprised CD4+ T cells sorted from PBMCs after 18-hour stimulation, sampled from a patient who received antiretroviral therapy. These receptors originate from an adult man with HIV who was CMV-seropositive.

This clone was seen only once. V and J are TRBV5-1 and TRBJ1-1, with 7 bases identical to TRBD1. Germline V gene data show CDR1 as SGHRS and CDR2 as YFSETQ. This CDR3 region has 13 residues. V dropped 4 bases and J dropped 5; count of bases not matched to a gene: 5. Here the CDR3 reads CASSSRQGTEAFF. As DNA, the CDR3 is TGCGCCAGCAGCAGTAGACAGGGTACTGAAGCTTTCTTT. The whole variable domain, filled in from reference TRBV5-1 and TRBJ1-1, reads KAGVTQTPRYLIKTRGQQVTLSCSPISGHRSVSWYQQTPGQGLQFLFEYFSETQRNKGNFPGRFSGRQFSNSRSEMNVSTLELGDSALYLCASSSRQGTEAFFGQGTRLTVV.

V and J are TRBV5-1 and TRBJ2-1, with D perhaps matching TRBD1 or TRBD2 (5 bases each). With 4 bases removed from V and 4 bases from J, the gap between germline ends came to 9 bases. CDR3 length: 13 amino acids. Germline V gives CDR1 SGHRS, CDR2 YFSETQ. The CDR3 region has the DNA TGCGCCAGCAGCGGGGGACCTTACAATGAGCAGTTCTTC. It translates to CASSGGPYNEQFF.

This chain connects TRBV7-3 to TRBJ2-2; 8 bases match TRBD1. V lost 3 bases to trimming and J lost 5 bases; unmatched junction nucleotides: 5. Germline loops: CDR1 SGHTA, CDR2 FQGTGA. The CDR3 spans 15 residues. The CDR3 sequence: CASSFSDRETGELFF. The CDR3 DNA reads TGTGCCAGCAGCTTTTCGGACAGGGAGACCGGGGAGCTGTTTTTT.

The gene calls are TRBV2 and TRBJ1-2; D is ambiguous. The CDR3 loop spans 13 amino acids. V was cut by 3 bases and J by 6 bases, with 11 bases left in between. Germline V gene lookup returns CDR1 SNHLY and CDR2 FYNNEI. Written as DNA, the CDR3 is TGTGCCAGCAGTGATCTGGGGAAAGATGGCTACACCTTC. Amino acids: CASSDLGKDGYTF. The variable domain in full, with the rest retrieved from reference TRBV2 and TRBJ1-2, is EPEVTQTPSHQVTQMGQEVILRCVPISNHLYFYWYRQILGQKVEFLVSFYNNEISEKSEIFDDQFSVERPDGSNFTLKIRSTKLEDSAMYFCASSDLGKDGYTFGSGTRLTVV.

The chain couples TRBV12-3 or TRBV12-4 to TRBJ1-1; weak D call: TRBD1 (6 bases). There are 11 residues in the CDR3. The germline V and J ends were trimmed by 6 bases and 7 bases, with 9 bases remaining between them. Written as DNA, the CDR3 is TGTGCCAGCAGACGGACAGTTGAAGCTTTCTTT. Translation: CASRRTVEAFF.

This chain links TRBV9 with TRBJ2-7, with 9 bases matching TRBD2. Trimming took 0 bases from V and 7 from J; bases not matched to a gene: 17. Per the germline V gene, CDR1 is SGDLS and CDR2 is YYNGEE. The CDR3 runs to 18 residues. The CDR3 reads CASSVAPTSSGVFEEQYF. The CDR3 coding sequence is TGTGCCAGCAGCGTAGCTCCAACCTCTAGCGGGGTTTTTGAGGAGCAGTACTTC.

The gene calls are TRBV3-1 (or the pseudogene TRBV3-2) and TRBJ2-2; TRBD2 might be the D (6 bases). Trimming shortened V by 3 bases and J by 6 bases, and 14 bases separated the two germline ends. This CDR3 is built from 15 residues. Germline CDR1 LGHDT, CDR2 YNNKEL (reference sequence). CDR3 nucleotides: TGTGCCAGCAGCCAGCTTACTAGCCAAGCCGGGGAGCTGTTTTTT. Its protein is CASSQLTSQAGELFF.

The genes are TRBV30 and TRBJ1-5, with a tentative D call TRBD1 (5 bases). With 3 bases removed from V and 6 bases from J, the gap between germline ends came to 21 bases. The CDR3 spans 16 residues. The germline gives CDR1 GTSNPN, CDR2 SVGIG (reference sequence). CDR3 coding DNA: TGTGCCTGGAGCCAACCCGGGCTCCCTGGGGGTCAGCCCCAGCATTTT. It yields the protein CAWSQPGLPGGQPQHF.

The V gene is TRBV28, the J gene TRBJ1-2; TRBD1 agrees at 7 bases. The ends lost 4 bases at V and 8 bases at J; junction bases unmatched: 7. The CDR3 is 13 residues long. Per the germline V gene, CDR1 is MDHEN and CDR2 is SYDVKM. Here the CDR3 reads CASSSGRGQGYTF. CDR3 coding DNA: TGTGCCAGCAGTTCAGGAAGGGGGCAAGGCTACACCTTC.

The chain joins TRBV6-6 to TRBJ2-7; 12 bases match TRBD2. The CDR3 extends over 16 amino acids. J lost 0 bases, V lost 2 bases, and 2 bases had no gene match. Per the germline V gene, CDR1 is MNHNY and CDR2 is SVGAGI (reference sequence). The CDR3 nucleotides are TGTGCCAGCAGTTACCGGACTAGCGGGGTCTCCTACGAGCAGTACTTC. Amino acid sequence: CASSYRTSGVSYEQYF.

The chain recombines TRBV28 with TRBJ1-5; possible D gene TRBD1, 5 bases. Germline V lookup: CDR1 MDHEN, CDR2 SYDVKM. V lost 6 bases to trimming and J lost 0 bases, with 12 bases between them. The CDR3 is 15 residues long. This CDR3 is CASSWGSNSNQPQHF. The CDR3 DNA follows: TGTGCCAGCAGCTGGGGCAGCAATAGCAATCAGCCCCAGCATTTT.

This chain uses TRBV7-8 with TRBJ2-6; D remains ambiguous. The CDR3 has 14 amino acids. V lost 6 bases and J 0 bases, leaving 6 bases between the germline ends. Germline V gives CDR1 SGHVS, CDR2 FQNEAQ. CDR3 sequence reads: CASSRYSGANVLTF. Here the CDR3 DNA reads TGTGCCAGCAGTCGGTACTCTGGGGCCAACGTCCTGACTTTC. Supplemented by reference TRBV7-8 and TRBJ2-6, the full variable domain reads GAGVSQSPRYKVAKRGQDVALRCDPISGHVSLFWYQQALGQGPEFLTYFQNEAQLDKSGLPSDRFFAERPEGSVSTLKIQRTQQEDSAVYLCASSRYSGANVLTFGAGSRLTVL.

The CDR3 spells CASSVSGASYEQYF. For the CDR3, the DNA is TGTGCCAGCAGCGTTAGCGGGGCCTCCTACGAGCAGTACTTC. V is TRBV9 and J is TRBJ2-7; 8 nucleotides align to TRBD2. There are 14 residues in the CDR3. Looked up from germline, CDR1 is SGDLS and CDR2 is YYNGEE. J gave up 0 bases and V 2 bases, and 1 base lay outside the gene matches.

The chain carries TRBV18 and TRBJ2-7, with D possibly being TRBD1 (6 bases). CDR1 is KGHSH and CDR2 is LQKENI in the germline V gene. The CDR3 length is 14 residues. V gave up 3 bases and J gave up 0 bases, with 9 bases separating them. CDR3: CASSPQGNSYEQYF. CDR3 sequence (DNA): TGTGCCAGCTCACCTCAGGGGAACTCCTACGAGCAGTACTTC. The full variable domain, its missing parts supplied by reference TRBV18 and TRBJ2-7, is NAGVMQNPRHLVRRRGQEARLRCSPMKGHSHVYWYRQLPEEGLKFMVYLQKENIIDESGMPKERFSAEFPKEGPSILRIQQVVRGDSAAYFCASSPQGNSYEQYFGPGTRLTVT.

CDR3 region: CASSHTGVSGYEQYF. The CDR3, as DNA: TGTGCCAGCAGCCATACAGGGGTTTCGGGGTACGAGCAGTACTTC. The rearrangement uses TRBV7-2 and TRBJ2-7, with 7 nucleotides matching TRBD1. CDR3 length: 15 amino acids. Trimming cost V 5 bases and J 4 bases; bases outside gene matches: 11. Per the germline V gene, CDR1 is SGHTA and CDR2 is FQGNSA. Full variable domain (outside the CDR3, taken from reference TRBV7-2 and TRBJ2-7): GAGVSQSPSNKVTEKGKDVELRCDPISGHTALYWYRQSLGQGLEFLIYFQGNSAPDKSGLPSDRFSAERTGGSVSTLTIQRTQQEDSAVYLCASSHTGVSGYEQYFGPGTRLTVT.

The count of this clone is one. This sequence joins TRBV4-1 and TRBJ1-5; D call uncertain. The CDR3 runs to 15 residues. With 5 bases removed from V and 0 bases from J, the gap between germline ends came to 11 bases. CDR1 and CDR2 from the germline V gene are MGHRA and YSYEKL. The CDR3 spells CASSYTSNSNQPQHF. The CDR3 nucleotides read TGCGCCAGCAGCTACACCTCTAATAGCAATCAGCCCCAGCATTTT.

The DNA of the CDR3 is TGTGCCAGTAGGAACAGGGAGGACAATCAGCCCCAGCATTTT. Translated: CASRNREDNQPQHF. This rearrangement joins TRBV19 to TRBJ1-5; D perhaps matches TRBD1 (6 bases). This CDR3 is 14 amino acids long. The germline V and J ends were trimmed by 6 bases and 3 bases, with 12 bases remaining between them. Germline CDR1 reads LNHDA; CDR2 reads SQIVND (reference sequence).

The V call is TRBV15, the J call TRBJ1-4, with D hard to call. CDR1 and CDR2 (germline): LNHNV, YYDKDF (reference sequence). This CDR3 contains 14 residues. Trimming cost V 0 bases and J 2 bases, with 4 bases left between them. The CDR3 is CATSRDQTNEKLFF. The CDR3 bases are TGTGCCACCAGCAGAGATCAGACTAATGAAAAACTGTTTTTT.

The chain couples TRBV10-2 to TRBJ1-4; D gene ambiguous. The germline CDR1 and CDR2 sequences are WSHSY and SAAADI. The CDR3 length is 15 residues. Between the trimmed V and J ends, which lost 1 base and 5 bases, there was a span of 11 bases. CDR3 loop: CASSELRPWNEKLFF. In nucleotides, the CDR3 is TGCGCCAGCAGTGAGTTGAGGCCCTGGAATGAAAAACTGTTTTTT.

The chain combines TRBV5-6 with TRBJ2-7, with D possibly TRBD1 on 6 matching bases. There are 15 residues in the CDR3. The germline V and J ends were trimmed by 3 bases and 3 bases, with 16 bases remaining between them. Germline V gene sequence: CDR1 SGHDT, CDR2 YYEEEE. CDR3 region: CASSSIFQGIYEQYF. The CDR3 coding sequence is TGTGCCAGCAGCTCCATTTTCCAGGGGATCTACGAGCAGTACTTC.

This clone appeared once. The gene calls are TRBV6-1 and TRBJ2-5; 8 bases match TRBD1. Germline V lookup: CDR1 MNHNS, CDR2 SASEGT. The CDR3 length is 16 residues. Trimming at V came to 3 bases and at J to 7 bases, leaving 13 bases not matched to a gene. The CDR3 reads CASSEGSPGTGGTQYF. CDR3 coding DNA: TGTGCCAGCAGTGAGGGGAGTCCCGGGACAGGTGGGACCCAGTACTTC.

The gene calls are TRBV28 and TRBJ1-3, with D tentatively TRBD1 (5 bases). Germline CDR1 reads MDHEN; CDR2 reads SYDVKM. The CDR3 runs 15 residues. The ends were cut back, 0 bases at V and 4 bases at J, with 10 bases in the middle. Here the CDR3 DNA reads TGTGCCAGCAGTTTATGGGGGGTGCGGGGAAACACCATATATTTT. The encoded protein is CASSLWGVRGNTIYF.

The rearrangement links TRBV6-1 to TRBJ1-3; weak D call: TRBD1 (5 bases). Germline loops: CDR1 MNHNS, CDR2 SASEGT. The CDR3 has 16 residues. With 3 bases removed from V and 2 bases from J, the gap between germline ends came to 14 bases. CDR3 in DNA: TGTGCCAGCAGTGAGCATGACAGTTCGCCTGGAAACACCATATATTTT. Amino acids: CASSEHDSSPGNTIYF.

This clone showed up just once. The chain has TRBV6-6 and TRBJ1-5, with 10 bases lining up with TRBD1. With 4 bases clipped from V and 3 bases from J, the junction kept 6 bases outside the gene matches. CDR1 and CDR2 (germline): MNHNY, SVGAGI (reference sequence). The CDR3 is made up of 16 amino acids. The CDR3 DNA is TGTGCCAGCAGTTCCATGACAGGGGGCCCCAATCAGCCCCAGCATTTT. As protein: CASSSMTGGPNQPQHF.

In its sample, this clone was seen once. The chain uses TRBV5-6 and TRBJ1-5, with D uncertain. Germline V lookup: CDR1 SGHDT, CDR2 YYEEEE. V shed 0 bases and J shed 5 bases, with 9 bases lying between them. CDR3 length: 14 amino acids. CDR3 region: CASSLGGPDQPQHF. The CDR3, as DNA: TGTGCCAGCAGCTTGGGAGGGCCCGATCAGCCCCAGCATTTT.

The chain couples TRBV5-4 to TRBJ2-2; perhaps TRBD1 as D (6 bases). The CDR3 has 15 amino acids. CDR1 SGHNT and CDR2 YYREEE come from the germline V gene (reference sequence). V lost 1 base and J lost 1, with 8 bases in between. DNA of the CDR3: TGTGCCAGCAGCTTGCAGGGGCGGAACACCGGGGAGCTGTTTTTT. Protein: CASSLQGRNTGELFF.

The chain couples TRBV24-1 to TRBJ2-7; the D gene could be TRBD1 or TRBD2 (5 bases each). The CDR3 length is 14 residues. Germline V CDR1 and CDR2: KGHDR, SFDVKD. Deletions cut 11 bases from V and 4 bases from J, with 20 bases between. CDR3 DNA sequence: TGTGCCATGGACTCCCCGGGACCGGTGTACGAGCAGTACTTC. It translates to CAMDSPGPVYEQYF.

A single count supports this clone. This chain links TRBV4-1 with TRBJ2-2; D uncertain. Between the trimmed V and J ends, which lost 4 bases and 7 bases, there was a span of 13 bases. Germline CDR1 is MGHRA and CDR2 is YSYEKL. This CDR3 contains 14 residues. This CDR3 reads CASSLAAVGGELFF. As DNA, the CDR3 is TGCGCCAGCAGCCTCGCAGCAGTTGGCGGGGAGCTGTTTTTT.

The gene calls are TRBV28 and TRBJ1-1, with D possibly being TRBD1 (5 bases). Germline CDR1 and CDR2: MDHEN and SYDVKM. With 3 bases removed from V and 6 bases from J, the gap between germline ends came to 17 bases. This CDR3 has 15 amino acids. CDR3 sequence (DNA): TGTGCCAGCAGTTTCCCCTCAGGGACTTCCGCTGAAGCTTTCTTT. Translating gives CASSFPSGTSAEAFF.

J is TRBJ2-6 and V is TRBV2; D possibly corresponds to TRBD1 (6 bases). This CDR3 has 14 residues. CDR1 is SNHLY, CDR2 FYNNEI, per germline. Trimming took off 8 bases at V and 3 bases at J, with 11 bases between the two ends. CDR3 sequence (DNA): TGTGCCAGCCATGGGGGCGATGGGGCCAACGTCCTGACTTTC. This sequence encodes CASHGGDGANVLTF.